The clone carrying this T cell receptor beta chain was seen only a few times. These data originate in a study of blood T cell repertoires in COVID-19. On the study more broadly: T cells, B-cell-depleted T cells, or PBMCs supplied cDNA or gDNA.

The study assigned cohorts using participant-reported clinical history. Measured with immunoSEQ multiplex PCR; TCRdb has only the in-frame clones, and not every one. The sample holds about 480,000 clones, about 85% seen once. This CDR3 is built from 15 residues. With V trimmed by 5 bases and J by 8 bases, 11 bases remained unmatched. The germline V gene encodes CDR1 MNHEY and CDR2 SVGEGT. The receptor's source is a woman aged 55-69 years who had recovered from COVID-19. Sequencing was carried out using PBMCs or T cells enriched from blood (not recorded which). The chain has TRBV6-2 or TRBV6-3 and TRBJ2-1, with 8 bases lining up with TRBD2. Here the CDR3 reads CASSHTTPGGDEQFF. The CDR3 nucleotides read TGTGCCAGCAGTCACACAACCCCGGGAGGGGATGAGCAGTTCTTC.